A single sample gave rise to the 28 T cell receptor beta chains below, sequenced in a study of cytomegalovirus exposure and HLA in healthy donors. With 60 Vbeta and 13 Jbeta primers, the PCR was carried out. Here immunoSEQ multiplex PCR was the method, and the copy in TCRdb shows in-frame clones only, minus some. The table lists about 120,000 clones, 60% to 85% of them singletons. Sequencing used PBMCs. These receptors all stem from a female donor in good health and CMV-seronegative.

The chain joins TRBV19 to TRBJ1-1; D gene uncertain. Germline-derived CDR1 and CDR2 are LNHDA and SQIVND (reference sequence). The CDR3 covers 15 residues. V gave up 3 bases and J gave up 1 base, with 12 bases separating them. The DNA of the CDR3 is TGTGCCAGTAGTATCTTCTGGGCAGCGAACACTGAAGCTTTCTTT. This codes for CASSIFWAANTEAFF.

CDR3 sequence reads: CASSGARDRVSGANVLTF. CDR3 DNA sequence: TGCGCCAGCAGCGGCGCCCGGGACAGGGTTTCTGGGGCCAACGTCCTGACTTTC. The V call is TRBV5-1, the J call TRBJ2-6; 9 bases line up with TRBD1. V dropped 4 bases and J dropped 1; count of bases not matched to a gene: 9. The CDR3 loop spans 18 amino acids. The germline gives CDR1 SGHRS, CDR2 YFSETQ.

This clone was recorded only once. The chain combines TRBV19 with TRBJ1-5; 11 bases match TRBD1. Germline CDR1 and CDR2: LNHDA and SQIVND (reference sequence). V shed 3 bases, J shed 7 bases, and the junction held 5 bases outside the gene matches. This CDR3 region has 15 residues. In DNA form, the CDR3 reads TGTGCCAGTAGTATCAGGACAGGGGGCCGGCAGCCCCAGCATTTT. Its translation: CASSIRTGGRQPQHF. Looking up the rest from reference TRBV19 and TRBJ1-5 gives the full variable domain: DGGITQSPKYLFRKEGQNVTLSCEQNLNHDAMYWYRQDPGQGLRLIYYSQIVNDFQKGDIAEGYSVSREKKESFPLTVTSAQKNPTAFYLCASSIRTGGRQPQHFGDGTRLSIL.

The V gene is TRBV10-3, the J gene TRBJ2-7; 12 bases align to TRBD2. V gave up 2 bases and J gave up 2 bases; unmatched junction bases: 4. This CDR3 has 16 amino acids. The germline CDR1 and CDR2 sequences are ENHRY and SYGVKD. The DNA of the CDR3 is TGTGCCATCAGTGAGGGACTAGCGGGATTCGCCTACGAGCAGTACTTC. It encodes CAISEGLAGFAYEQYF.

This sequence joins TRBV2 and TRBJ2-2, with TRBD1 identical over 8 bases. This CDR3 has 16 residues. Germline CDR1 SNHLY, CDR2 FYNNEI. The V segment lost 7 bases and the J segment 2 bases; nucleotides outside the gene matches: 9. The CDR3 nucleotides read TGTGCCAGCACCGGACAGGGAAGTCTCAACACCGGGGAGCTGTTTTTT. Its translation: CASTGQGSLNTGELFF.

CDR3 DNA sequence: TGTGCCAGCAGTCCGATTGAGACAGGGGCTAACTATGGCTACACCTTC. Its translation: CASSPIETGANYGYTF. This rearrangement joins TRBV28 to TRBJ1-2, with TRBD1 identical over 8 bases. Germline V gene lookup returns CDR1 MDHEN and CDR2 SYDVKM. V gave up 5 bases and J gave up 0 bases; unmatched junction bases: 8. The CDR3 is 16 amino acids.

This rearrangement joins TRBV11-2 to TRBJ2-7; D might be TRBD2 (5 bases). Germline V gene lookup returns CDR1 SGHAT and CDR2 FQNNGV. With 1 base removed from V and 9 bases from J, the gap between germline ends came to 10 bases. CDR3 length: 12 amino acids. CDR3 loop: CASSLVGEGQYF. CDR3 nucleotide sequence: TGTGCCAGCAGCTTAGTGGGCGAGGGGCAGTACTTC.

The chain links TRBV5-1 to TRBJ2-1; D gene uncertain. Germline V gene sequence: CDR1 SGHRS, CDR2 YFSETQ. The germline V and J ends were trimmed by 0 bases and 9 bases, with 10 bases remaining between them. The CDR3 totals 13 residues. CDR3 region: CASSLVVSSEQFF. CDR3 coding DNA: TGCGCCAGCAGCTTGGTTGTATCTTCTGAGCAGTTCTTC.

V gene TRBV6-1 combines with J gene TRBJ1-1, with D maybe TRBD1 (5 bases). Trimming took 2 bases from V and 8 from J, leaving 9 bases between them. The CDR3 runs to 12 residues. Germline loops: CDR1 MNHNS, CDR2 SASEGT. As DNA, the CDR3 is TGTGCCAGCAGTGAATGGGGACTGGAAGCTTTCTTT. Protein: CASSEWGLEAFF.

This clone has only a few counts. The rearrangement links TRBV27 to TRBJ1-6; no reliable D call. The V end lost 7 bases, the J end lost 2 bases, and 15 bases lay between the germline ends. Germline V gives CDR1 MNHEY, CDR2 SMNVEV (reference sequence). The CDR3 totals 16 residues. The DNA for the CDR3 is TGTGCCAGCAAGACCCCCGCCAGGACCTATAATTCACCCCTCCACTTT. As protein: CASKTPARTYNSPLHF.

J is TRBJ2-1 and V is TRBV30; TRBD1 agrees at 7 bases. The germline V gene encodes CDR1 GTSNPN and CDR2 SVGIG (reference sequence). The CDR3 contains 15 residues. V shed 5 bases and J 2 bases; nucleotides not matched to a gene: 9. The CDR3 nucleotides are TGTGCCTGGGAGACAGGGCGAAGTCCCTACAATGAGCAGTTCTTC. Its translation: CAWETGRSPYNEQFF.

This chain uses TRBV7-6 with TRBJ1-6; 10 bases are a match to TRBD1. Germline assignment: CDR1 SGHVS and CDR2 FNYEAQ. The CDR3 loop spans 14 amino acids. Losses at the gene ends were 5 bases for V and 8 bases for J; bases not matched to a gene: 3. The CDR3 DNA reads as TGTGCCAGCAGCGGGACAGGGGCCCATTCACCCCTCCACTTT. This gives the protein CASSGTGAHSPLHF.

Comment on this clone: The sample carries other DNA sequences with the same CDR3. The chain links TRBV30 to TRBJ1-5, with 7 bases matching TRBD1. CDR1 GTSNPN and CDR2 SVGIG come from the germline V gene (reference sequence). CDR3 length equals 13 residues. The J segment lost 4 bases and the V segment lost 3 bases, leaving 3 bases of the junction unmatched. For the CDR3, the DNA is TGTGCCTGGAGCAGGGACAGTAATCAGCCCCAGCATTTT. Translation gives CAWSRDSNQPQHF.

The chain recombines TRBV19 with TRBJ1-4; D unresolved. The V end was cut by 3 bases, the J end by 4 bases, with 9 bases between. Germline V gene data show CDR1 as LNHDA and CDR2 as SQIVND (reference sequence). This CDR3 has 14 residues. CDR3 in DNA: TGTGCCAGTAGTATCAACGGGAATAATGAAAAACTGTTTTTT. This encodes CASSINGNNEKLFF.

V gene TRBV27 combines with J gene TRBJ2-7; 8 nucleotides match TRBD2. The CDR3 sequence is 13 residues long. CDR1 is MNHEY, CDR2 SMNVEV, per germline (reference sequence). V dropped 8 bases and J dropped 4; count of bases not matched to a gene: 7. The CDR3: CASRRGAGYEQYF. The CDR3 nucleotides are TGTGCCAGCCGGCGGGGGGCTGGGTACGAGCAGTACTTC.

The chain couples TRBV6-5 to TRBJ1-3, with D perhaps TRBD1 (6 bases). V dropped 6 bases and J dropped 1 base, with 10 bases sitting between them. The CDR3 has 14 amino acids. Looked up from germline, CDR1 is MNHEY and CDR2 is SVGAGI. CDR3 loop: CASRRTGSGNTIYF. The CDR3 nucleotides read TGTGCCAGCAGGCGTACAGGGTCTGGAAACACCATATATTTT.

The genes are TRBV7-9 and TRBJ2-7; the D gene is possibly TRBD1 (6 bases). Per the germline V gene, CDR1 is SEHNR and CDR2 is FQNEAQ (reference sequence). The CDR3 has 15 residues. Trimming left V 5 bases short and J 0 bases short, with 14 bases between. Here the CDR3 DNA reads TGTGCCAGCAGCGTCGTGAGGGGGACCTCCTACGAGCAGTACTTC. As protein: CASSVVRGTSYEQYF.

The chain couples TRBV2 to TRBJ1-5, with TRBD1 matching 11 bases. Germline V gene sequence: CDR1 SNHLY, CDR2 FYNNEI. Trimming removed 7 bases from V and 2 bases from J; junction bases left unmatched: 10. The CDR3 is 17 amino acids. The CDR3 here is CASISDRGQFGNQPQHF. CDR3 coding DNA: TGTGCCAGCATCTCGGACAGGGGGCAATTTGGCAATCAGCCCCAGCATTTT.

V gene TRBV4-1 combines with J gene TRBJ2-7; 10 bases agree with TRBD2. This CDR3 contains 15 residues. In germline, CDR1 is MGHRA, CDR2 YSYEKL. The V and J ends lost 0 bases and 7 bases, in that order; junction bases with no gene match: 6. CDR3 sequence (DNA): TGCGCCAGCAGCCAAGAATCACTAGCGGGGTTAGAGCAGTACTTC. It translates to CASSQESLAGLEQYF.

The chain is built from TRBV7-9 and TRBJ1-6; D possibly corresponds to TRBD1 (5 bases). The V gene lost 3 bases and the J gene lost 7 bases, with 19 bases spanning the gap. Germline values: CDR1 SEHNR, CDR2 FQNEAQ (reference sequence). This CDR3 spans 17 amino acids. The CDR3 nucleotides are TGTGCCAGCAGCTTGTTCGAGACAGCCTTGGGAAATTCACCCCTCCACTTT. This gives the protein CASSLFETALGNSPLHF.

The chain is built from TRBV5-1 and TRBJ1-5; no firm D call. In germline, CDR1 is SGHRS, CDR2 YFSETQ. V was clipped by 0 bases and J by 1 base, with 5 bases between them. This CDR3 is 14 amino acids long. The CDR3 reads CASSLGESNQPQHF. CDR3 DNA: TGCGCCAGCAGCTTGGGAGAGAGCAATCAGCCCCAGCATTTT.

The genes are TRBV18 and TRBJ2-7, with TRBD1 matching over 7 bases. Germline V gene data show CDR1 as KGHSH and CDR2 as LQKENI. The CDR3 is made up of 16 amino acids. V lost 1 base to trimming and J lost 3 bases; unmatched junction nucleotides: 9. In DNA, the CDR3 is TGTGCCAGCTCACCACTGTGGGACAGTGGGATCTACGAGCAGTACTTC. Its protein is CASSPLWDSGIYEQYF.

V and J are TRBV19 and TRBJ2-2; D ambiguous. The germline V and J ends were trimmed by 3 bases and 4 bases, with 3 bases remaining between them. CDR1 is LNHDA and CDR2 is SQIVND in the germline V gene (reference sequence). The CDR3 extends over 12 amino acids. CDR3 in amino acids: CASSIFTGELFF. In DNA, the CDR3 is TGTGCCAGTAGTATCTTCACCGGGGAGCTGTTTTTT.

The genes are TRBV25-1 and TRBJ2-7; a possible D gene is TRBD1 (6 bases). The CDR3 contains 15 residues. The V end was cut by 2 bases, the J end by 3 bases, with 14 bases between. Per germline, CDR1 MGHDK and CDR2 SYGVNS. The CDR3 reads CASSEGGHVDYEQYF. The CDR3 coding sequence is TGTGCCAGCAGTGAAGGGGGACATGTCGACTACGAGCAGTACTTC.

The chain couples TRBV6-5 to TRBJ2-7; no reliable D call. There are 10 residues in the CDR3. Germline CDR1 and CDR2: MNHEY and SVGAGI. V was cut by 8 bases and J by 3 bases, with 5 bases left in between. The CDR3 sequence is CASGDYEQYF. Written as DNA, the CDR3 is TGTGCCAGCGGAGACTACGAGCAGTACTTC.

The chain joins TRBV28 to TRBJ2-6; possible D gene TRBD1, 5 bases. From germline, CDR1 is MDHEN and CDR2 SYDVKM. V was cut by 5 bases and J by 0 bases, with 14 bases left in between. CDR3 length: 17 amino acids. The CDR3: CASSPIGHNSGANVLTF. The CDR3, as DNA: TGTGCCAGCAGTCCCATAGGACACAACTCTGGGGCCAACGTCCTGACTTTC.

The V and J genes are TRBV11-3 and TRBJ2-3, with D perhaps TRBD2 (6 bases). The CDR3 consists of 13 residues. Trimming cost V 7 bases and J 1 base, with 9 bases left between them. The germline gives CDR1 SGHNT, CDR2 YENEEA. CDR3 amino acids: CASTASGTDTQYF. The CDR3 coding sequence is TGTGCCAGCACCGCTAGCGGCACAGATACGCAGTATTTT.

This sequence joins TRBV7-9 and TRBJ2-1; TRBD2 matches 9 bases. The germline CDR1 and CDR2 sequences are SEHNR and FQNEAQ (reference sequence). V was pared by 5 bases and J by 10 bases, with 9 bases of the junction left unmatched. There are 14 residues in the CDR3. DNA for the CDR3: TGTGCCAGCAGCCCTCCCTATGGACTAGCGGAGCAGTTCTTC. The encoded protein is CASSPPYGLAEQFF.